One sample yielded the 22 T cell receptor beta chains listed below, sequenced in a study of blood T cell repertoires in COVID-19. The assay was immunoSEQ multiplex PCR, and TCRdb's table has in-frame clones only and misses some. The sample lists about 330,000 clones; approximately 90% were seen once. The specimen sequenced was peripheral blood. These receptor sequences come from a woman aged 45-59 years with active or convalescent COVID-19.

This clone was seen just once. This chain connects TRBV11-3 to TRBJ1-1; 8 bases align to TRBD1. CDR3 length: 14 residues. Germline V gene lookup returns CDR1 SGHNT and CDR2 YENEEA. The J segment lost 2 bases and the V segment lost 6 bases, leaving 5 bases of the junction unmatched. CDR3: CASRHRGVNTEAFF. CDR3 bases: TGTGCCAGCAGACACAGGGGGGTTAACACTGAAGCTTTCTTT.

CDR3 amino acids: CASSPLAGRYGYTF. In DNA form, the CDR3 reads TGTGCCAGCTCACCACTCGCAGGGCGGTATGGCTACACCTTC. The V gene is TRBV18, the J gene TRBJ1-2; D perhaps matches TRBD1 (5 bases). The CDR3 runs to 14 residues. The germline V gene has CDR1 KGHSH and CDR2 LQKENI. V was pared by 1 base and J by 5 bases, with 11 bases between.

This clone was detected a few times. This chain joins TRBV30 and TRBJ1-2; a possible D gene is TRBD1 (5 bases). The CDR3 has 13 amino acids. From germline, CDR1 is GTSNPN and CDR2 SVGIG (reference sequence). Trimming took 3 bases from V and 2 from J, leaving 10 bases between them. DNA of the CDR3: TGTGCCTGGAGAGTGGGGGGGAACTATGGCTACACCTTC. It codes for CAWRVGGNYGYTF. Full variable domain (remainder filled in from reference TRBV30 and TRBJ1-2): SQTIHQWPATLVQPVGSPLSLECTVEGTSNPNLYWYRQAAGRGLQLLFYSVGIGQISSEVPQNLSASRPQDRQFILSSKKLLLSDSGFYLCAWRVGGNYGYTFGSGTRLTVV.

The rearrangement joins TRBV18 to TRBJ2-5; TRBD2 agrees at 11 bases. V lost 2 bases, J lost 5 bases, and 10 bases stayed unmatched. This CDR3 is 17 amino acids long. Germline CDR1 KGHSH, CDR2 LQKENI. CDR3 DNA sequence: TGTGCCAGCTCACCAGAAAATAGCGGGGGGGCCCTGGAGACCCAGTACTTC. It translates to CASSPENSGGALETQYF.

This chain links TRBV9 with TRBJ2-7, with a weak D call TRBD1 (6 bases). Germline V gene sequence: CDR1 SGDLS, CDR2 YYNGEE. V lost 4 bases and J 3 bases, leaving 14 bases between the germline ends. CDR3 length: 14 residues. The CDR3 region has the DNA TGTGCCAGCAGCCCAGGGGTACAGGACTACGAGCAGTACTTC. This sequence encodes CASSPGVQDYEQYF.

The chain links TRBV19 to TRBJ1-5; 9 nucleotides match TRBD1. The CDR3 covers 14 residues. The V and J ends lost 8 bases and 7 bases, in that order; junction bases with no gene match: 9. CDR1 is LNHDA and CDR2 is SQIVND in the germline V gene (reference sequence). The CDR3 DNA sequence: TGTGCCAGTCGGGGACAGGGACACTTCCAGCCCCAGCATTTT. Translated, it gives CASRGQGHFQPQHF.

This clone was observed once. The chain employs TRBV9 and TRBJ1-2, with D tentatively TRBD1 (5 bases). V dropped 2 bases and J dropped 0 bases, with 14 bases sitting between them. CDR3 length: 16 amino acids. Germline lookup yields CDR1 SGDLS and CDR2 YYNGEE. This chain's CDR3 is CASSVGGSGTNYGYTF. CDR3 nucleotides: TGTGCCAGCAGCGTTGGGGGGTCGGGGACTAACTATGGCTACACCTTC.

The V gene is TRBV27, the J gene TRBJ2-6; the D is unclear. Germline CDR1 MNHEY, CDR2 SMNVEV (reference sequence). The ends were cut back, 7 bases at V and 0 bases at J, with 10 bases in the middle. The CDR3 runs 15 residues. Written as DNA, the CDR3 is TGTGCCAGCAACAGTGGCTCCTCTGGGGCCAACGTCCTGACTTTC. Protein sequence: CASNSGSSGANVLTF.

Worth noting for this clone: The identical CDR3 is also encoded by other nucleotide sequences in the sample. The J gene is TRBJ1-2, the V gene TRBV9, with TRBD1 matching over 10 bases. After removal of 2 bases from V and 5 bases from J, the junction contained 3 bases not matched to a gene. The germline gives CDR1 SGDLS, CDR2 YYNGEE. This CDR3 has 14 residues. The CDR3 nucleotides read TGTGCCAGCAGCGTGGGGACAGGGGAGTATGGCTACACCTTC. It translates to CASSVGTGEYGYTF.

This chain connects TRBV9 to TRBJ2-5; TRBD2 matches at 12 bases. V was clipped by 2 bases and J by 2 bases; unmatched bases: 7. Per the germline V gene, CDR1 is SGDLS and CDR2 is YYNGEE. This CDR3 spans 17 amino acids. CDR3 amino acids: CASSVGTSGFQQETQYF. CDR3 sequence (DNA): TGTGCCAGCAGCGTGGGGACTAGCGGGTTCCAACAAGAGACCCAGTACTTC.

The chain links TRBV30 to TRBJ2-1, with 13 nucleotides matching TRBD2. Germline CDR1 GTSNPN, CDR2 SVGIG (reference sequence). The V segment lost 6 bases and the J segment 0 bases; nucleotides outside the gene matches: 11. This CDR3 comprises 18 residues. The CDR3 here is CACPTSGGAETSYNEQFF. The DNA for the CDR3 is TGTGCCTGCCCTACTAGCGGGGGGGCCGAGACCTCCTACAATGAGCAGTTCTTC.

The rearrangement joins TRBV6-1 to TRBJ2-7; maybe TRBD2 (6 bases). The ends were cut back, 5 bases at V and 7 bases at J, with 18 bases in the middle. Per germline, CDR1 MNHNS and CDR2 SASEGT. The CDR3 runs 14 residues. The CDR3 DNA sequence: TGTGCCAGCAGTTTTAGCGGCCAGTTGAGGGAGCAGTACTTC. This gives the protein CASSFSGQLREQYF.

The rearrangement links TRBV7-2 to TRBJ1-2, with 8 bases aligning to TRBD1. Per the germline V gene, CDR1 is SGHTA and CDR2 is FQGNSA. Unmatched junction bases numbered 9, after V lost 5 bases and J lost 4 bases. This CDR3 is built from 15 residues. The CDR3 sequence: CASSLTQGAVYGYTF. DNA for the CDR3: TGTGCCAGCAGCCTAACCCAGGGGGCGGTCTATGGCTACACCTTC. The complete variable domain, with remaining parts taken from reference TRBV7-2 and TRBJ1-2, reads GAGVSQSPSNKVTEKGKDVELRCDPISGHTALYWYRQSLGQGLEFLIYFQGNSAPDKSGLPSDRFSAERTGGSVSTLTIQRTQQEDSAVYLCASSLTQGAVYGYTFGSGTRLTVV.

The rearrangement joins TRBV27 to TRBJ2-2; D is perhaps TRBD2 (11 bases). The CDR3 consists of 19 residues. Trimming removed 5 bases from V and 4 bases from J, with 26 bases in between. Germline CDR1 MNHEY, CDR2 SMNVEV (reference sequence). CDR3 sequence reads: CASSTRDRGLAVLTGELFF. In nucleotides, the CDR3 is TGTGCCAGCAGTACCCGGGACAGGGGACTAGCGGTCCTCACCGGGGAGCTGTTTTTT.

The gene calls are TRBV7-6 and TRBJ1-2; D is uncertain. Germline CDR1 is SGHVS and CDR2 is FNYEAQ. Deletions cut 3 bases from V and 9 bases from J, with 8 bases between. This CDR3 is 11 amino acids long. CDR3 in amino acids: CASSFGYSYTF. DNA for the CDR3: TGTGCCAGCAGCTTCGGGTACAGCTACACCTTC.

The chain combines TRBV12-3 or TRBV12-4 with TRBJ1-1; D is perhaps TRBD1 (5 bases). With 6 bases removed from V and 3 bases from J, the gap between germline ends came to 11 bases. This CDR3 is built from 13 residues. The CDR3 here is CASRSAGYTEAFF. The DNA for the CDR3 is TGTGCCAGCAGGTCGGCAGGGTACACTGAAGCTTTCTTT.

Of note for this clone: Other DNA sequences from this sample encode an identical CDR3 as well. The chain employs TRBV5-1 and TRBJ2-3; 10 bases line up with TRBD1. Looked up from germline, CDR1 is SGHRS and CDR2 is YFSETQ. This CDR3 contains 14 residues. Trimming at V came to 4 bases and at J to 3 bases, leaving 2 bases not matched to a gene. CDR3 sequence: CASSPGQGTDTQYF. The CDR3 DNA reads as TGCGCCAGCAGCCCGGGACAGGGGACAGATACGCAGTATTTT.

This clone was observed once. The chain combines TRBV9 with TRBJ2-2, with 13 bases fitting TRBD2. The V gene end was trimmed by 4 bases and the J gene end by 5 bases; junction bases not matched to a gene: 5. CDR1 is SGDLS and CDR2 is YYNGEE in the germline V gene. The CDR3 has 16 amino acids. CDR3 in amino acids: CASSPGLAGPTGELFF. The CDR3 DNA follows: TGTGCCAGCAGCCCGGGACTAGCGGGACCAACCGGGGAGCTGTTTTTT. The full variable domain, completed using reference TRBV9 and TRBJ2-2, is DSGVTQTPKHLITATGQRVTLRCSPRSGDLSVYWYQQSLDQGLQFLIQYYNGEERAKGNILERFSAQQFPDLHSELNLSSLELGDSALYFCASSPGLAGPTGELFFGEGSRLTVL.

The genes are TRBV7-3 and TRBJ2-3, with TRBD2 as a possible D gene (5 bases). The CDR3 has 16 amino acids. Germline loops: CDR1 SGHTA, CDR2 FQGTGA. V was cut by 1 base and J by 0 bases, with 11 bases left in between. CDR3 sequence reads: CASSLIGGSSTDTQYF. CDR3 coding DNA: TGTGCCAGCAGCTTAATTGGTGGGAGTAGCACAGATACGCAGTATTTT.

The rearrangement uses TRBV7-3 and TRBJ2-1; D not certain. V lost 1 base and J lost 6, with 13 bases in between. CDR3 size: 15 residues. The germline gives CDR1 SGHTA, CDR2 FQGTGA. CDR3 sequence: CASSLSRVRLNEQFF. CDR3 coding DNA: TGTGCCAGCAGCTTAAGTCGGGTAAGGCTCAATGAGCAGTTCTTC.

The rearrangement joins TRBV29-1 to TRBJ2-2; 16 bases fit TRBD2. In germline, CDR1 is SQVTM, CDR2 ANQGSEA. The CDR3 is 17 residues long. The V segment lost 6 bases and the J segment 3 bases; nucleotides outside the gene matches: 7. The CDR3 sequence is CSVTGTSGRAYTGELFF. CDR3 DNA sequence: TGCAGCGTAACCGGGACTAGCGGGAGGGCCTACACCGGGGAGCTGTTTTTT.

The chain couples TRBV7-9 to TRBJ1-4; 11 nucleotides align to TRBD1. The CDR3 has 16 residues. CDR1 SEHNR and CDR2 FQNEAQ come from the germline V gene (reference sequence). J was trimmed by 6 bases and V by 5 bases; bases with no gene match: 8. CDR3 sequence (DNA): TGTGCCAGCAGCGGACAGGGGGCGGCGGTGGATGAAAAACTGTTTTTT. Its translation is CASSGQGAAVDEKLFF.